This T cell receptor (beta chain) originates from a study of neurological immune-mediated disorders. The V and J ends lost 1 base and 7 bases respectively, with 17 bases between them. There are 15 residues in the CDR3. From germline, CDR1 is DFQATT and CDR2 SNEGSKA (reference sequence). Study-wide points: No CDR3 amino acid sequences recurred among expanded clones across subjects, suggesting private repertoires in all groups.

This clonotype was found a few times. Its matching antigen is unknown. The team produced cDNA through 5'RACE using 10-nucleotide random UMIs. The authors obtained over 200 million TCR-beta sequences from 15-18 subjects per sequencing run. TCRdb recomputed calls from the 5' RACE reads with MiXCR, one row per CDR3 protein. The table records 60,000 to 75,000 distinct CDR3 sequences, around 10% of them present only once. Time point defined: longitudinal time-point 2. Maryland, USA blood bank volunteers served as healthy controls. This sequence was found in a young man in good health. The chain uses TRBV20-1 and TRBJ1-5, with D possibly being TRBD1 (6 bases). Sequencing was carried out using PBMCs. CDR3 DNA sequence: TGCAGTGCTAGAGGACGGGCAGGGGATGAACAGCCCCAGCATTTT. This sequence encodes CSARGRAGDEQPQHF.